The clone carrying this T cell receptor beta chain has only one observation. The CDR3 has 18 residues. CDR1 is WNHNN, CDR2 SYGVQD, per germline (reference sequence). V lost 0 bases and J lost 0; bases outside the gene matches: 3. The data are from a study of T cell responses to AZD1222 COVID-19 vaccine. Data came from immunoSEQ multiplex PCR; TCRdb stores just in-frame clones and leaves some out. The table records about 180,000 clones, around 94% of them present only once. This material consisted of peripheral blood, taken 28 days after the second AZD1222 dose. This TCR came from an adult who received the AZD1222 COVID-19 vaccine. The V call is TRBV10-1, the J call TRBJ2-7; 15 bases agree with TRBD2. CDR3 loop: CASSESGLAGGYSYEQYF. The CDR3 region has the DNA TGCGCCAGCAGTGAGTCGGGACTAGCGGGGGGATACTCCTACGAGCAGTACTTC.